This T cell receptor (beta chain) was documented in a study of cytomegalovirus exposure and HLA in healthy donors. Study as a whole: The study placed over 65% of its approximately 360 genotyped donors in the Caucasian-associated ancestry cluster. General study results and limits: Reported performance of the classifier showed diagnosis of cytomegalovirus status with high specificity and sensitivity.

The PCR had 60 Vbeta and 13 Jbeta primers. Sequenced by immunoSEQ multiplex PCR; TCRdb stores in-frame clones only, minus some. The sample has roughly 200,000 clones; roughly 79% are singletons. V shed 4 bases, J shed 0 bases, and the junction held 9 bases outside the gene matches. The length of the CDR3 is 19 residues. Germline loops: CDR1 LNHDA, CDR2 SQIVND (reference sequence). About this clone: Its specificity is unknown.

The chain links TRBV19 to TRBJ2-1, with TRBD2 matching 13 bases. Material for sequencing was PBMCs. This receptor was obtained from a male donor in good health and CMV-seronegative. For the CDR3, the DNA is TGTGCCAGTAGTAGACGTCGGACTAGCGGGGGTAACTCCTACAATGAGCAGTTCTTC. This codes for CASSRRRTSGGNSYNEQFF.